Included here is one T cell receptor (beta chain) sequence, with context. Its cognate antigen is unknown. The final CDR3 position lacks the conserved phenylalanine or tryptophan, pointing to a likely read error. These data are taken from a study of tumor-infiltrating lymphocytes in primary liver carcinoma. The study, taken as a whole, reports: Only about 7.5-24% of top clones appeared in all five tumor regions. Blood's top-250-clone fraction was significantly lower than that of tumors (p = 0.039). Overlap in tumor-adjacent and tumor-blood pairs fell below that of tumor region pairs.

The investigators made TCR beta cDNA from approximately 0.5 ug total RNA, using a constant-region primer. A slightly modified ARM-PCR protocol with three nested multiplex PCR rounds produced these TCR beta libraries. From the multiplex PCR reads, TCRdb called clonotypes with MiXCR, one entry per CDR3 protein. This table holds about 60,000 distinct CDR3 sequences, about two thirds found once. Bulk tissue was left unsorted, and RNA and DNA were co-extracted from about 21-30 mg of it. Surgical resection treated primary liver carcinoma in the patients. The sample consisted of liver tumor tissue from sampling region 4. Subset of the sample: tumor region T4, right-lateral pole. The sequence derives from a man aged 35 to 55 with primary liver carcinoma and hepatitis B virus infection.

The CDR3 is CASGQTPGGWKETQYL. The CDR3 nucleotides read TGTGCCAGCGGCCAAACTCCTGGCGGTTGGAAAGAGACCCAGTACCTC. The gene calls are TRBV11-2 and TRBJ2-5; unclear D gene. From germline, CDR1 is SGHAT and CDR2 FQNNGV. V was trimmed by 8 bases and J by 3 bases, leaving 22 bases between them. This CDR3 has 16 amino acids.